These 15 T cell receptor beta chains came from one sample sequenced in a study of CD8+ T cells in alopecia areata. Extraction and reverse transcription of RNA yielded cDNA as the sequencing template. TCRdb's copy holds only in-frame clones and misses some; the assay was immunoSEQ multiplex PCR. The sample records under 200,000 clones, less than 70% being singletons. Treatment described: oral pan-JAK inhibitor, 5-10 mg twice daily. Material: CD4+ T cells sorted from blood, obtained at week 24, from a patient treated with tofacitinib. Every receptor here comes from a human donor with alopecia areata.

DNA of the CDR3: TGCAGCGCCCTGACAGCCAGGAACACTGAAGCTTTCTTT. Protein sequence: CSALTARNTEAFF. This chain joins TRBV29-1 and TRBJ1-1; possibly TRBD1 for D (5 bases). Per germline, CDR1 SQVTM and CDR2 ANQGSEA. With 7 bases removed from V and 1 base from J, the gap between germline ends came to 13 bases. The CDR3 contains 13 residues.

This clone was counted a few times. V is TRBV30 and J is TRBJ2-1; 9 bases map to TRBD1. The CDR3 has 13 amino acids. Unmatched junction bases numbered 5, after V lost 3 bases and J lost 8 bases. Germline CDR1 reads GTSNPN; CDR2 reads SVGIG (reference sequence). Here the CDR3 reads CAWSEGQGHEQFF. CDR3 in DNA: TGTGCCTGGAGCGAGGGACAGGGCCATGAGCAGTTCTTC.

The chain uses TRBV7-2 and TRBJ2-7, with D unresolved. The CDR3 is made up of 14 amino acids. The germline CDR1 and CDR2 sequences are SGHTA and FQGNSA. Trimming took off 5 bases at V and 3 bases at J, with 14 bases between the two ends. This CDR3 is CASSNLGQLYEQYF. CDR3 DNA: TGTGCCAGCAGCAATTTGGGCCAGCTCTACGAGCAGTACTTC. The full variable domain, its missing parts supplied by reference TRBV7-2 and TRBJ2-7, is GAGVSQSPSNKVTEKGKDVELRCDPISGHTALYWYRQSLGQGLEFLIYFQGNSAPDKSGLPSDRFSAERTGGSVSTLTIQRTQQEDSAVYLCASSNLGQLYEQYFGPGTRLTVT.

V usage is TRBV7-2 and J usage is TRBJ1-6, with D hard to call. Germline V lookup: CDR1 SGHTA, CDR2 FQGNSA. V was clipped by 5 bases and J by 7 bases, with 9 bases between them. The CDR3 has 13 residues. The CDR3: CASSQIDNSPLHF. In DNA form, the CDR3 reads TGTGCCAGCAGCCAGATCGACAATTCACCCCTCCACTTT.

A remark on this clone: Other nucleotide sequences from this sample produce the same CDR3. The chain is built from TRBV29-1 and TRBJ1-2; TRBD1 might be the D (6 bases). The V end was cut by 4 bases, the J end by 4 bases, with 10 bases between. CDR3 length equals 12 residues. Germline V gene sequence: CDR1 SQVTM, CDR2 ANQGSEA. The CDR3 region is CSVVRGGYGYTF. CDR3 coding DNA: TGCAGCGTTGTCCGAGGGGGCTATGGCTACACCTTC.

This chain joins TRBV4-1 and TRBJ2-4; D is tentatively TRBD1 or TRBD2 (5 bases each). Per germline, CDR1 MGHRA and CDR2 YSYEKL. The V gene lost 3 bases and the J gene lost 1 base, with 22 bases spanning the gap. This CDR3 is 19 amino acids long. The CDR3 DNA sequence: TGCGCCAGCAGCCATGCCCCCGGGGTGGTGACAGCCGCCAAAAACATTCAGTACTTC. The encoded protein is CASSHAPGVVTAAKNIQYF.

The chain recombines TRBV4-1 with TRBJ1-6; 9 bases map to TRBD1. CDR1 is MGHRA and CDR2 is YSYEKL in the germline V gene. Trimming removed 0 bases from V and 6 bases from J; junction bases left unmatched: 6. This CDR3 contains 17 residues. The CDR3 loop reads CASSQDRRGQGNSPLHF. The CDR3 nucleotides are TGCGCCAGCAGCCAAGATCGTAGGGGACAGGGTAATTCACCCCTCCACTTT.

This clone was observed a handful of times. The J gene is TRBJ2-3, the V gene TRBV7-9; no firm D call. CDR3 size: 14 residues. Trimming removed 6 bases at V and 1 base at J, with 11 bases between. Germline CDR1 reads SEHNR; CDR2 reads FQNEAQ (reference sequence). Written as DNA, the CDR3 is TGTGCCAGCAGTGAGGACGGACGCACAGATACGCAGTATTTT. This gives the protein CASSEDGRTDTQYF.

In DNA, the CDR3 is TGTGCCAGCAGCAAGAGCAGCACAGATACGCAGTATTTT. Translated, it gives CASSKSSTDTQYF. The genes are TRBV9 and TRBJ2-3; D unclear. CDR1 SGDLS and CDR2 YYNGEE come from the germline V gene. V was cut by 4 bases and J by 0 bases, with 6 bases left in between. The CDR3 consists of 13 residues.

The chain joins TRBV27 to TRBJ2-5; D perhaps matches TRBD2 (5 bases). CDR1 is MNHEY, CDR2 SMNVEV, per germline (reference sequence). The length of the CDR3 is 14 residues. Trimming took off 8 bases at V and 4 bases at J, with 17 bases between the two ends. The CDR3 nucleotides are TGTGCCAGCTCTACTAGGGATCCTTCAGAGACCCAGTACTTC. Translated, it gives CASSTRDPSETQYF.

This clone was seen a few times. CDR3 DNA: TGTGCCAGCACCTTAGGACAGGCTCAGCCCCAGCATTTT. This gives the protein CASTLGQAQPQHF. This sequence joins TRBV21-1 and TRBJ1-5; the table names TRBD1, a call not compared with the DNA. TRBV21-1 is classified as a pseudogene. The CDR3 runs to 13 residues.

The chain has TRBV6-5 and TRBJ1-6; possible D gene TRBD1, 6 bases. This CDR3 contains 15 residues. Germline CDR1 reads MNHEY; CDR2 reads SVGAGI. V lost 6 bases, J lost 9 bases, and 18 bases lay in between. The CDR3 is CASSIDRLGTSPLHF. The CDR3 bases are TGTGCCAGCAGCATAGACAGGTTGGGAACTTCACCCCTCCACTTT.

The gene calls are TRBV14 and TRBJ2-5, with D unresolved. The ends were cut back, 1 base at V and 5 bases at J, with 8 bases in the middle. The length of the CDR3 is 13 residues. Germline lookup yields CDR1 SGHDN and CDR2 FVKESK. CDR3 region: CASSQGSLETQYF. As DNA, the CDR3 is TGTGCCAGCAGCCAAGGGTCTTTGGAGACCCAGTACTTC. Complete variable domain (other parts from reference TRBV14 and TRBJ2-5): EAGVTQFPSHSVIEKGQTVTLRCDPISGHDNLYWYRRVMGKEIKFLLHFVKESKQDESGMPNNRFLAERTGGTYSTLKVQPAELEDSGVYFCASSQGSLETQYFGPGTRLLVL.

The chain employs TRBV7-3 and TRBJ2-5; possibly TRBD1 or TRBD2 for D (6 bases each). The CDR3 has 14 amino acids. Germline V lookup: CDR1 SGHTA, CDR2 FQGTGA. V lost 5 bases, J lost 4 bases, and 14 bases lay in between. CDR3 nucleotides: TGTGCCAGCAGCCCTACTAGCAGGGGAGAGACCCAGTACTTC. Its protein product is CASSPTSRGETQYF.

This clone has a handful of counts. Other DNA sequences in the sample encode the same CDR3. The CDR3 protein is CSVATYEQYF. The CDR3, as DNA: TGCAGCGTTGCGACCTACGAGCAGTACTTC. V and J are TRBV29-1 and TRBJ2-7; D is undetermined. This CDR3 is built from 10 residues. The V end was cut by 4 bases, the J end by 2 bases, with 3 bases between. Germline V gene sequence: CDR1 SQVTM, CDR2 ANQGSEA.